This T cell receptor beta chain was sequenced in a study of blood T cell repertoires in COVID-19. This CDR3 is 15 amino acids long. The germline V gene has CDR1 PRHDT and CDR2 FYEKMQ (reference sequence). V lost 4 bases to trimming and J lost 7 bases; unmatched junction nucleotides: 11. Produced via immunoSEQ multiplex PCR; TCRdb's table is partial and in-frame only. The table records roughly 190,000 clones, about 80% of them present only once. This clone appeared once. V gene TRBV13 combines with J gene TRBJ2-3, with 7 bases matching TRBD2. The material sequenced was peripheral blood. The TCR comes from a man aged 55 to 69 with acute or convalescent COVID-19. In nucleotides, the CDR3 is TGTGCCAGCAGCTACCGGGACTACCGCATTTATACGCAGTATTTT. Translation: CASSYRDYRIYTQYF.